These 21 T cell receptor beta chains were all obtained from the same sample, sequenced in a study of CD8+CD57+ T cells in acquired aplastic anemia. It was genomic DNA that served as the template for profiling TCR beta VDJ and CDR3. Via MiXCR, TCRdb re-called the reads, giving one row per CDR3 protein. In the table there are about 470,000 distinct CDR3 sequences, roughly 34% of which are singletons. Flow cytometry had shown expanded CD8+CD57+ cells in the patients chosen for sequencing. The sample comprised sorted CD4+, CD8+, or CD8+CD57+ T cells (not recorded which) from PBMCs. The receptors were gathered from a human donor with aplastic anemia.

This chain connects TRBV29-1 to TRBJ1-6; D is unresolved. The CDR3 runs 10 residues. Germline V gene sequence: CDR1 SQVTM, CDR2 ANQGSEA. V lost 8 bases and J 14 bases, leaving 13 bases between the germline ends. CDR3 protein: CSSQGGALHF. CDR3 sequence (DNA): TGCAGCTCCCAAGGCGGGGCCCTCCACTTT.

This clonotype was seen ten or more times. This sequence joins TRBV2 and TRBJ2-7; D is ambiguous. The V and J ends lost 0 bases and 6 bases respectively, with 3 bases between them. The CDR3 runs 11 residues. Germline CDR1 SNHLY, CDR2 FYNNEI. The CDR3, as DNA: TGTGCCAGCAGTGAAGCAACCGAGCAGTACTTC. Its protein product is CASSEATEQYF.

This clonotype was recorded at least ten times. V is TRBV2 and J is TRBJ2-5; 10 bases line up with TRBD1. J was trimmed by 2 bases and V by 3 bases; bases with no gene match: 6. CDR1 is SNHLY, CDR2 FYNNEI, per germline. CDR3 length: 16 amino acids. The CDR3 is CASSDMEGQGQETQYF. Here the CDR3 DNA reads TGTGCCAGCAGTGACATGGAGGGACAGGGGCAAGAGACCCAGTACTTC.

The sample holds a few counts of this clonotype. The rearrangement joins TRBV27 to TRBJ2-5, with D possibly TRBD1 on 5 matching bases. This CDR3 has 12 amino acids. V lost 6 bases, J lost 5 bases, and 10 bases lay in between. Germline CDR1 is MNHEY and CDR2 is SMNVEV (reference sequence). DNA for the CDR3: TGTGCCAGCAGCAGTCAGGGTGAGACCCAGTACTTC. It is translated as CASSSQGETQYF.

The chain has TRBV29-1 and TRBJ1-2; D might be TRBD1 (5 bases). This CDR3 contains 13 residues. Germline V gene lookup returns CDR1 SQVTM and CDR2 ANQGSEA. V lost 0 bases to trimming and J lost 4 bases, with 9 bases between them. CDR3 sequence: CSVEDGQGYGYTF. CDR3 DNA sequence: TGCAGCGTTGAAGATGGTCAGGGCTATGGCTACACCTTC.

This clonotype turned up a few times. The chain is built from TRBV18 and TRBJ1-5; D perhaps matches TRBD1 (6 bases). The CDR3 spans 15 residues. Trimming pared 1 base from V and 1 base from J, leaving 8 bases between. Per germline, CDR1 KGHSH and CDR2 LQKENI. CDR3 bases: TGTGCCAGCTCACCACGAACAGGGAGCAATCAGCCCCAGCATTTT. Its translation: CASSPRTGSNQPQHF.

The chain links TRBV29-1 to TRBJ2-7; either TRBD1 or TRBD2 may supply D (5 bases each). Germline values: CDR1 SQVTM, CDR2 ANQGSEA. The CDR3 covers 13 residues. V lost 8 bases to trimming and J lost 6 bases, with 20 bases between them. The CDR3 loop is CSSLAGAQSEQYF. Here the CDR3 DNA reads TGCAGCAGTTTAGCCGGGGCCCAGAGCGAGCAGTACTTC.

J is TRBJ2-1 and V is TRBV12-3 or TRBV12-4; TRBD1 matches 10 bases. The length of the CDR3 is 14 residues. With 1 base clipped from V and 6 bases from J, the junction kept 0 bases outside the gene matches. CDR3 sequence (DNA): TGTGCCAGCAGTTTAGGACAGGGGGCCAATGAGCAGTTCTTC. As protein: CASSLGQGANEQFF.

Comment on this clonotype: A clone one base away is much larger, so this may be a read error. V and J are TRBV2 and TRBJ2-2; D unclear. V was cut by 11 bases and J by 5 bases, with 24 bases left in between. CDR3 length: 16 amino acids. The germline gives CDR1 SNHLY, CDR2 FYNNEI. Here the CDR3 reads CAASDPRKMLTGELFF. CDR3 in DNA: TGTGCCGCCAGTGACCCTCGGAAAATGCTTACCGGGGAGCTGTTTTTT.

This clonotype was recorded a few times. V usage is TRBV2 and J usage is TRBJ1-2, with 10 positions matching TRBD1. CDR1 SNHLY and CDR2 FYNNEI come from the germline V gene. J was trimmed by 5 bases and V by 6 bases; bases with no gene match: 9. The CDR3 runs to 15 residues. The CDR3 DNA sequence: TGTGCCAGCAGCCGGTTTCCGGACAGGGGGTATGGCTACACCTTC. Translating gives CASSRFPDRGYGYTF.

In this sample, this clonotype turned up a few times. The CDR3 DNA sequence: TGCGCCAGCAGCCGCGGGAGGACCACAGATACGCAGTATTTT. This encodes CASSRGRTTDTQYF. V usage is TRBV5-1 and J usage is TRBJ2-3; 8 nucleotides match TRBD2. Germline V lookup: CDR1 SGHRS, CDR2 YFSETQ. The CDR3 totals 14 residues. Trimming cost V 4 bases and J 2 bases; bases outside gene matches: 3.

This chain links TRBV9 with TRBJ1-6, with D possibly being TRBD1 (5 bases). CDR1 and CDR2 from the germline V gene are SGDLS and YYNGEE. CDR3 length: 16 residues. Trimming shortened V by 7 bases and J by 14 bases, and 28 bases separated the two germline ends. CDR3 protein: CASSPRVQDARGALHF. The CDR3 DNA sequence: TGTGCCAGCTCACCTAGGGTCCAGGACGCCCGAGGGGCCCTCCACTTT.

This clonotype was observed at least ten times. This chain connects TRBV29-1 to TRBJ2-2, with D unresolved. This CDR3 contains 13 residues. CDR1 is SQVTM, CDR2 ANQGSEA, per germline. The chain's CDR3 is CTVSHKNTGELFF. The CDR3 DNA is TGCACCGTAAGCCATAAGAACACCGGGGAGCTGTTTTTT.

About this clonotype: At one end, the junction sequence differs from germline, possibly due to a read error. The V call is TRBV10-3, the J call TRBJ2-7; 14 nucleotides match TRBD2. The CDR3 is 16 residues long. The germline gives CDR1 ENHRY, CDR2 SYGVKD. The CDR3 DNA is TGTGCCGTCAGTGAGGCCGGGACTAGCGGGAGAGTGGAGCAGTACTTC. Protein product: CAVSEAGTSGRVEQYF.

This chain links TRBV7-3 with TRBJ2-3; D is possibly TRBD1 (5 bases). The V end lost 3 bases, the J end lost 4 bases, and 14 bases lay between the germline ends. Germline assignment: CDR1 SGHTA and CDR2 FQGTGA. The CDR3 extends over 15 amino acids. CDR3 nucleotides: TGTGCCAGCAGCTTGAGACAGACCAGCGCAGATACGCAGTATTTT. This sequence encodes CASSLRQTSADTQYF.

A remark on this clonotype: One base away lies a much larger clone, so this may be a sequencing read error. V gene TRBV20-1 combines with J gene TRBJ1-2; D may be TRBD1 (5 bases). The CDR3 contains 11 residues. From germline, CDR1 is DFQATT and CDR2 SNEGSKA (reference sequence). The ends were cut back, 4 bases at V and 8 bases at J, with 11 bases in the middle. The CDR3, as DNA: TGCAGTGCTACTTCAGGGAGAGGCTACACCTTC. It encodes CSATSGRGYTF.

V is TRBV10-1 and J is TRBJ2-3; 7 nucleotides agree with TRBD1. This CDR3 is built from 15 residues. V was clipped by 3 bases and J by 1 base; unmatched bases: 4. Per the germline V gene, CDR1 is WNHNN and CDR2 is SYGVQD (reference sequence). The CDR3 DNA sequence: TGCGCCAGCAGTGATAGGGGGCTACGCACAGATACGCAGTATTTT. It translates to CASSDRGLRTDTQYF.

The table lists this clonotype with many counts. DNA for the CDR3: TGCAGCGTTGAAGCCCACCTTGCGAGGGACGGCTACACCTTC. This codes for CSVEAHLARDGYTF. The chain uses TRBV29-1 and TRBJ1-2; a possible D gene is TRBD1 (5 bases). V dropped 1 base and J dropped 8 bases, with 17 bases sitting between them. The CDR3 has 14 residues. Germline V gene sequence: CDR1 SQVTM, CDR2 ANQGSEA.

V usage is TRBV15 and J usage is TRBJ2-7; D might be TRBD2 (5 bases). Germline V gene data show CDR1 as LNHNV and CDR2 as YYDKDF (reference sequence). V shed 0 bases and J shed 3 bases, with 9 bases lying between them. The CDR3 covers 14 residues. The CDR3, as DNA: TGTGCCACCAGCAGAGATGAGGGAAACTACGAGCAGTACTTC. As protein: CATSRDEGNYEQYF.

About this clonotype itself: An end of the junction differs from the germline gene, which may be a read error. The V gene is TRBV14, the J gene TRBJ1-2, with 8 bases lining up with TRBD1. Germline V gene data show CDR1 as SGHDN and CDR2 as FVKESK. The CDR3 spans 13 residues. The CDR3 DNA is TGTGCCAGCAGCCAAGGACAGGGGTATGGCCACACCTTC. Encoded protein: CASSQGQGYGHTF.

A few counts support this clonotype. This rearrangement joins TRBV29-1 to TRBJ2-3; tentatively, D is TRBD1 (5 bases). Per the germline V gene, CDR1 is SQVTM and CDR2 is ANQGSEA. CDR3 length: 14 amino acids. Trimming pared 6 bases from V and 6 bases from J, leaving 19 bases between. The CDR3 nucleotides are TGCAGCGTGGACCGACCCCAGGGAACGGATACGCAGTATTTT. It translates to CSVDRPQGTDTQYF.